The clone carrying this TCR beta chain has only a few counts. The antigen is unknown. One entry per CDR3 protein results from TCRdb running MiXCR on the 5' RACE reads. The sample carries roughly 260,000 distinct CDR3 sequences, 6% to 8% recorded once. This entry is derived from a study of identical twins. Whole-study findings and limits: An excess of low generation probability was shown by twin-shared out-of-frame alpha sequences.

With 3 bases clipped from V and 6 bases from J, the junction kept 9 bases outside the gene matches. This CDR3 spans 15 amino acids. These data were likewise used in another study, on yellow fever vaccine responses in identical twins. This second report adds: Twins reportedly appeared to share part of their vaccine T cell response while keeping part individual.

The TCR comes from a young woman in good health. Sequenced material: CD8+ T cells sorted from blood. V and J are TRBV12-3 or TRBV12-4 and TRBJ2-7, with 9 bases identical to TRBD2. CDR3 region: CASSFGGRARGEQYF. The CDR3 region has the DNA TGTGCCAGCAGTTTCGGCGGGAGGGCCCGGGGCGAGCAGTACTTC.